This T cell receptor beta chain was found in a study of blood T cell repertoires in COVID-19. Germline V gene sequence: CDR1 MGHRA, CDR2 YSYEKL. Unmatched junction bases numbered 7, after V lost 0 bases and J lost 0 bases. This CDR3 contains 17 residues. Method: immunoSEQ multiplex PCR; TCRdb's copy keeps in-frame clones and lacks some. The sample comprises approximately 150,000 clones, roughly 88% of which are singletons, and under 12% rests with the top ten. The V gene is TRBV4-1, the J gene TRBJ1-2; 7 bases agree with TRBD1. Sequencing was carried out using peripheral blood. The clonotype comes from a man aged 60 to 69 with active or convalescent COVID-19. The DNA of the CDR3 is TGCGCCAGCAGCCAAGATACGCCGAGGGGGCCTAACTATGGCTACACCTTC. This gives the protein CASSQDTPRGPNYGYTF.